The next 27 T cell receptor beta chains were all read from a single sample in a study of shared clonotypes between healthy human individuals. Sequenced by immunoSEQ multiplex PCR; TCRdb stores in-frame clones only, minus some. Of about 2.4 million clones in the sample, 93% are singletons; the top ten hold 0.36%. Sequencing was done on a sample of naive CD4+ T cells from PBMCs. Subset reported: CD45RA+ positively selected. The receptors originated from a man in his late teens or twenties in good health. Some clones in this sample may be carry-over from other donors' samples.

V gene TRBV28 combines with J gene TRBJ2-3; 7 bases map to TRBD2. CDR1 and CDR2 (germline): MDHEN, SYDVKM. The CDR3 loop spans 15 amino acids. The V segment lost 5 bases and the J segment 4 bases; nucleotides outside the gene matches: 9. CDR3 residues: CASSGRDFSPDTQYF. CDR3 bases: TGTGCCAGCAGTGGGAGGGACTTCTCTCCAGATACGCAGTATTTT. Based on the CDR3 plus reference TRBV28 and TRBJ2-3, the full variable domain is DVKVTQSSRYLVKRTGEKVFLECVQDMDHENMFWYRQDPGLGLRLIYFSYDVKMKEKGDIPEGYSVSREKKERFSLILESASTNQTSMYLCASSGRDFSPDTQYFGPGTRLTVL.

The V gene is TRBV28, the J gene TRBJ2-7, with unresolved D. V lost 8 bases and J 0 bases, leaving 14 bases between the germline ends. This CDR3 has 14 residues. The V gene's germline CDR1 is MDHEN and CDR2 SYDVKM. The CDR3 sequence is CASSERTNSYEQYF. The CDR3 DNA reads TGTGCCAGCTCAGAACGCACTAACTCCTACGAGCAGTACTTC.

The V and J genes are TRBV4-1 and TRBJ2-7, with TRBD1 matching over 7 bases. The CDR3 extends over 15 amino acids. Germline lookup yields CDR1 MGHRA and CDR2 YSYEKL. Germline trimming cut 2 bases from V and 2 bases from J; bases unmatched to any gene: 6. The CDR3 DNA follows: TGCGCCAGCAGCCAACCTAACAGGGGCGCCTACGAGCAGTACTTC. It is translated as CASSQPNRGAYEQYF.

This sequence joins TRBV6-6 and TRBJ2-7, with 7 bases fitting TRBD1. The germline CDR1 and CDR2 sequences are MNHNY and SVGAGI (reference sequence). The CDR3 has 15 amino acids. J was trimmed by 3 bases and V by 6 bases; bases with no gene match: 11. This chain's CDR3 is CASRPRTGIGYEQYF. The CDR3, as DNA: TGTGCCAGCAGACCACGGACAGGAATCGGCTACGAGCAGTACTTC.

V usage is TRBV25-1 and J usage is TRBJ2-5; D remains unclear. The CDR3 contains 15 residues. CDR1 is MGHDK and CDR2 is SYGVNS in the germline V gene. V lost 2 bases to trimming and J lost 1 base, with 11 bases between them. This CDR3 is CASSEPGTFQETQYF. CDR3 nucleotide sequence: TGTGCCAGCAGTGAACCAGGCACATTCCAAGAGACCCAGTACTTC.

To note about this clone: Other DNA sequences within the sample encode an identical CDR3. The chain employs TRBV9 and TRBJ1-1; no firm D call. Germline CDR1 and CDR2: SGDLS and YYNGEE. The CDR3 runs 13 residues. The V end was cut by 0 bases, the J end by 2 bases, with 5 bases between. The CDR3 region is CASSVDSNTEAFF. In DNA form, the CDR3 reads TGTGCCAGCAGCGTAGACAGCAACACTGAAGCTTTCTTT.

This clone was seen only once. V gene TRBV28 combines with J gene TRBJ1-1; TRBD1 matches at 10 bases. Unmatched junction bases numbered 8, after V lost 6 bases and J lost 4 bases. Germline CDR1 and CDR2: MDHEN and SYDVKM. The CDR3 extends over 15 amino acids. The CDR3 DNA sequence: TGTGCCAGCAGAAACCGGGACAGGGGTTTCACTGAAGCTTTCTTT. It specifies CASRNRDRGFTEAFF. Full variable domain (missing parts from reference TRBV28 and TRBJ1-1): DVKVTQSSRYLVKRTGEKVFLECVQDMDHENMFWYRQDPGLGLRLIYFSYDVKMKEKGDIPEGYSVSREKKERFSLILESASTNQTSMYLCASRNRDRGFTEAFFGQGTRLTVV.

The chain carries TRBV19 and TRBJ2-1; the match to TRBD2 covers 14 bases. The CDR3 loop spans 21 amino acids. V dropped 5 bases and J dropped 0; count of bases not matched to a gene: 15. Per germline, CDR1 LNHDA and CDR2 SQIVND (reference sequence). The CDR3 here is CASSSPPRLAGGGVSYNEQFF. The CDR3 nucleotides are TGTGCCAGTAGTTCTCCCCCCAGACTAGCGGGAGGGGGGGTCTCCTACAATGAGCAGTTCTTC.

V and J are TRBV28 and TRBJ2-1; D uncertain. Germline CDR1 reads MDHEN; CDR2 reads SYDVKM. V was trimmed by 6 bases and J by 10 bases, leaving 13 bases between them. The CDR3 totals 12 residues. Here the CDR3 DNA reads TGTGCCAGCAGCCAGCGAAGGTCCGAGCAGTTCTTC. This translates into CASSQRRSEQFF. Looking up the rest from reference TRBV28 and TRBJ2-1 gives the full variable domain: DVKVTQSSRYLVKRTGEKVFLECVQDMDHENMFWYRQDPGLGLRLIYFSYDVKMKEKGDIPEGYSVSREKKERFSLILESASTNQTSMYLCASSQRRSEQFFGPGTRLTVL.

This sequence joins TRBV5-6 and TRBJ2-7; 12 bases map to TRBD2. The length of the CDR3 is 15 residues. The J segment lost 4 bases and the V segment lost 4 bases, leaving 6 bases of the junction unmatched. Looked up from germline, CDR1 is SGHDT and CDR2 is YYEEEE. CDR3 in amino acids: CASSAASGRGYEQYF. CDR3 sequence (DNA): TGTGCCAGCAGCGCGGCTAGCGGGAGGGGGTACGAGCAGTACTTC.

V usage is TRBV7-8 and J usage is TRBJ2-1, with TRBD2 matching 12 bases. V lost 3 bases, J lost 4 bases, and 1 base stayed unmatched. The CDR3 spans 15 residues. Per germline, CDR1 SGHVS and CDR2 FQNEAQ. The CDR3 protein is CASSFGTSGYNEQFF. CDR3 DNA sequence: TGTGCCAGCAGCTTCGGGACTAGCGGGTACAATGAGCAGTTCTTC.

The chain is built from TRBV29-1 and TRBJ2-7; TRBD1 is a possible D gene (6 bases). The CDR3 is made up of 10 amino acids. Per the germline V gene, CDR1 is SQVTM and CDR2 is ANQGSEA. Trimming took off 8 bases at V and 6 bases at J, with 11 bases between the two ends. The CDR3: CSPWGLEQYF. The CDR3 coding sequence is TGCAGCCCCTGGGGGCTCGAGCAGTACTTC.

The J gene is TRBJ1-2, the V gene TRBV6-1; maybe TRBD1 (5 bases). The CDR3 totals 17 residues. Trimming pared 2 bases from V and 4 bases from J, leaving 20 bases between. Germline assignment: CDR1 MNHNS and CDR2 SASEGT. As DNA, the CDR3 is TGTGCCAGCAGTGAAAACGGGGCCCAAAATCTTCTCTATGGCTACACCTTC. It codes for CASSENGAQNLLYGYTF.

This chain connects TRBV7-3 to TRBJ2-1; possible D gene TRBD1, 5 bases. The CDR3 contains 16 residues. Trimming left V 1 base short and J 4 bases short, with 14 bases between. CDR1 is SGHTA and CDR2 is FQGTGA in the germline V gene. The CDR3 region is CASSLIPGSEYNEQFF. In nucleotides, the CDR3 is TGTGCCAGCAGCTTAATCCCAGGGTCGGAATACAATGAGCAGTTCTTC. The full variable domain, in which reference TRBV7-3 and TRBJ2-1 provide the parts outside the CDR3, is GAGVSQTPSNKVTEKGKYVELRCDPISGHTALYWYRQSLGQGPEFLIYFQGTGAADDSGLPNDRFFAVRPEGSVSTLKIQRTERGDSAVYLCASSLIPGSEYNEQFFGPGTRLTVL.

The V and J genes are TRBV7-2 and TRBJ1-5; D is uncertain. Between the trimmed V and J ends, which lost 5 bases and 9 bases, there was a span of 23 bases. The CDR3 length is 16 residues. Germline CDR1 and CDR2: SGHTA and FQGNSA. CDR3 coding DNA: TGTGCCAGCAGCCCCGAGGACCGTCTTGACATCTGGCCCCAGCATTTT. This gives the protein CASSPEDRLDIWPQHF.

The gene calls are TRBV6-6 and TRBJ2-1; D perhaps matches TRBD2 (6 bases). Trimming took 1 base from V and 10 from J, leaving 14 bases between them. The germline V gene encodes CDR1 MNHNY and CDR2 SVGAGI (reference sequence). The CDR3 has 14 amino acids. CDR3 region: CASSYFNGGNEQFF. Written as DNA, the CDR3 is TGTGCCAGCAGTTACTTTAATGGCGGGAACGAGCAGTTCTTC.

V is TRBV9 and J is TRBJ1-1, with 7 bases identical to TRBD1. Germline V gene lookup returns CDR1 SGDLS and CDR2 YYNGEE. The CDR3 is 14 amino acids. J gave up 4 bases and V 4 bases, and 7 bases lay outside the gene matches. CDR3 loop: CASSSGGRATEAFF. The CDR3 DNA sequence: TGTGCCAGCAGCTCAGGGGGGAGGGCCACTGAAGCTTTCTTT. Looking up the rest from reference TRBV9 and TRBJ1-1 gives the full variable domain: DSGVTQTPKHLITATGQRVTLRCSPRSGDLSVYWYQQSLDQGLQFLIQYYNGEERAKGNILERFSAQQFPDLHSELNLSSLELGDSALYFCASSSGGRATEAFFGQGTRLTVV.

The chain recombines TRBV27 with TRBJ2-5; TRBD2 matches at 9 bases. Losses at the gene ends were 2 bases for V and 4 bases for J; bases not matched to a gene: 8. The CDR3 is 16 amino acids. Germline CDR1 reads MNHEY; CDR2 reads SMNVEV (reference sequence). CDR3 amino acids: CASSLAGGRLGETQYF. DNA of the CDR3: TGTGCCAGCAGTTTAGCGGGAGGGCGGTTGGGAGAGACCCAGTACTTC.

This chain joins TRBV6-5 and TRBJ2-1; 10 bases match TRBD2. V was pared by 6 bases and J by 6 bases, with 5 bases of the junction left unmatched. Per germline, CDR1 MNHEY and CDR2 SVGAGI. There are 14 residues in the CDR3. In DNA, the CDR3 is TGTGCCAGCAGGGCTAGCGGGAGTTTCAATGAGCAGTTCTTC. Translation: CASRASGSFNEQFF.

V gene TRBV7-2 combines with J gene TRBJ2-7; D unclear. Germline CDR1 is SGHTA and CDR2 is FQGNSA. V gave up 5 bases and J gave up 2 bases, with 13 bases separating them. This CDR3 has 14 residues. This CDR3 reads CASSQESLAYEQYF. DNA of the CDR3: TGTGCCAGCAGCCAGGAGAGTCTGGCCTACGAGCAGTACTTC.

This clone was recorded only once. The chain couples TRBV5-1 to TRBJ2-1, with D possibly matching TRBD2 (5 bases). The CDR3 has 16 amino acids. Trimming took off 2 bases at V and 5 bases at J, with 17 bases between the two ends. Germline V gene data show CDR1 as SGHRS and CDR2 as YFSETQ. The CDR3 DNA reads TGCGCCAGCAGCTTAGCGGCCCGGGGTACGAACAATGAGCAGTTCTTC. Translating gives CASSLAARGTNNEQFF.

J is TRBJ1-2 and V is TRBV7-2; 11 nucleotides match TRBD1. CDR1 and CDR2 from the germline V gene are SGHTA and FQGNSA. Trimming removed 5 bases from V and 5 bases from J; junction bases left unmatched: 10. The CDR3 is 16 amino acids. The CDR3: CASSLGAGTGGYGYTF. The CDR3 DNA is TGTGCCAGCAGCCTGGGGGCCGGGACAGGGGGATATGGCTACACCTTC.

The chain's CDR3 is CASSPTSGANVLTF. In DNA, the CDR3 is TGTGCCAGCAGCCCAACCTCTGGGGCCAACGTCCTGACTTTC. This chain links TRBV14 with TRBJ2-6; D uncertain. This CDR3 is built from 14 residues. V lost 4 bases and J lost 0, with 4 bases in between. Germline V CDR1 and CDR2: SGHDN, FVKESK.

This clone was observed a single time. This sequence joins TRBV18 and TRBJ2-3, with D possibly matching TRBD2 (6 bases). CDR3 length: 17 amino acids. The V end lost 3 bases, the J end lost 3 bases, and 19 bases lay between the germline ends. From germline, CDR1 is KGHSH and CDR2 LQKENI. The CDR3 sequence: CASSPISWRDGTDTQYF. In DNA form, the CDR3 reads TGTGCCAGCTCACCGATCTCTTGGCGGGATGGGACAGATACGCAGTATTTT. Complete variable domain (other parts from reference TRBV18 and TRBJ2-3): NAGVMQNPRHLVRRRGQEARLRCSPMKGHSHVYWYRQLPEEGLKFMVYLQKENIIDESGMPKERFSAEFPKEGPSILRIQQVVRGDSAAYFCASSPISWRDGTDTQYFGPGTRLTVL.

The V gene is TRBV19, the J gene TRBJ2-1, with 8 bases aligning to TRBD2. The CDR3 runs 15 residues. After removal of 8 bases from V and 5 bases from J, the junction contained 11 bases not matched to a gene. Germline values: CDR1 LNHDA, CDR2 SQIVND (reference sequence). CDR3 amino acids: CASLAITGGDNEQFF. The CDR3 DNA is TGTGCCAGTTTGGCTATAACGGGGGGGGACAATGAGCAGTTCTTC.

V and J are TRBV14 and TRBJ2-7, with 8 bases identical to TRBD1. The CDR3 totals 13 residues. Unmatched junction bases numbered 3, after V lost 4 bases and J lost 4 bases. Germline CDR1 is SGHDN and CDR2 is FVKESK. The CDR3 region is CASSRYRGYEQYF. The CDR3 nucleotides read TGTGCCAGCAGCCGCTACAGGGGGTACGAGCAGTACTTC.

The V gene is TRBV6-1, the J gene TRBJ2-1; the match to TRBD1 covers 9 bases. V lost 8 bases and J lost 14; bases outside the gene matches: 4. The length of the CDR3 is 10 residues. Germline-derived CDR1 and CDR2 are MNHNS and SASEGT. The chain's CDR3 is CASGRDREFF. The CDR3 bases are TGTGCCAGCGGGCGGGACAGGGAGTTCTTC.